The 27 T cell receptor beta chains listed next were all sequenced from one sample in a study of response to subunit inactivated influenza vaccine. MiXCR, run by TCRdb on the RT-PCR reads, gives a single entry per CDR3 protein. The sample lists approximately 500,000 distinct CDR3 sequences, approximately 15% occurring once. Sequenced material: PBMCs from blood, taken about 12 days after vaccination. All receptors come from a man aged 50-60 years who received an inactivated influenza vaccine.

This sequence joins TRBV5-1 and TRBJ1-1, with D uncertain. The CDR3 consists of 14 residues. CDR1 is SGHRS, CDR2 YFSETQ, per germline. Trimming cost V 6 bases and J 0 bases, with 12 bases left between them. The CDR3 region has the DNA TGCGCCAGCATTCCAGATACTTTGAACACTGAAGCTTTCTTT. Its protein product is CASIPDTLNTEAFF. The variable domain in full, with the rest retrieved from reference TRBV5-1 and TRBJ1-1, is KAGVTQTPRYLIKTRGQQVTLSCSPISGHRSVSWYQQTPGQGLQFLFEYFSETQRNKGNFPGRFSGRQFSNSRSEMNVSTLELGDSALYLCASIPDTLNTEAFFGQGTRLTVV.

This rearrangement joins TRBV6-1 to TRBJ2-7, with 7 bases aligning to TRBD1. With V trimmed by 1 base and J by 0 bases, 3 bases remained unmatched. Germline CDR1 and CDR2: MNHNS and SASEGT. CDR3 length: 15 amino acids. CDR3 protein: CASSEEGAYSYEQYF. CDR3 nucleotide sequence: TGTGCCAGCAGTGAAGAGGGGGCCTACTCCTACGAGCAGTACTTC.

This clonotype was counted at least ten times. The rearrangement links TRBV12-3 or TRBV12-4 to TRBJ2-2, with D possibly being TRBD1 (6 bases). The length of the CDR3 is 15 residues. The ends were cut back, 2 bases at V and 1 base at J, with 8 bases in the middle. CDR3: CASSLSRGNTGELFF. In nucleotides, the CDR3 is TGTGCCAGCAGTTTATCCAGGGGGAACACCGGGGAGCTGTTTTTT.

The rearrangement uses TRBV30 and TRBJ2-1; 7 bases line up with TRBD1. CDR1 and CDR2 (germline): GTSNPN, SVGIG (reference sequence). The V and J ends lost 4 bases and 7 bases, in that order; junction bases with no gene match: 7. This CDR3 has 13 residues. The CDR3 loop reads CAWTVTGYNEQFF. CDR3 in DNA: TGTGCCTGGACGGTGACAGGGTATAATGAGCAGTTCTTC. The entire variable domain, with the rest obtained from reference TRBV30 and TRBJ2-1, is as follows: SQTIHQWPATLVQPVGSPLSLECTVEGTSNPNLYWYRQAAGRGLQLLFYSVGIGQISSEVPQNLSASRPQDRQFILSSKKLLLSDSGFYLCAWTVTGYNEQFFGPGTRLTVL.

The table lists this clonotype with a few counts. The chain uses TRBV4-3 and TRBJ2-3, with 13 nucleotides matching TRBD2. The CDR3 contains 17 residues. The germline V gene has CDR1 LGHNA and CDR2 YSLEER. Trimming took 2 bases from V and 4 from J; bases not matched to a gene: 6. The CDR3 DNA reads TGCGCCAGCAGCCAACTATGGACTAGCGGGAGTCCAGATACGCAGTATTTT. Encoded protein: CASSQLWTSGSPDTQYF.

The chain uses TRBV20-1 and TRBJ2-4; 7 bases are shared with TRBD2. The CDR3 length is 13 residues. Germline lookup yields CDR1 DFQATT and CDR2 SNEGSKA (reference sequence). The J segment lost 5 bases and the V segment lost 5 bases, leaving 6 bases of the junction unmatched. CDR3 in amino acids: CSAEGLVQNIQYF. CDR3 sequence (DNA): TGCAGTGCTGAAGGACTAGTCCAAAACATTCAGTACTTC.

This clonotype has more than one count but fewer than ten. The CDR3 DNA reads TGTGCCAGCTCATCCGACGGGGGAACCGGGGAGCTGTTTTTT. Translation: CASSSDGGTGELFF. The chain employs TRBV18 and TRBJ2-2, with D possibly TRBD2 on 6 matching bases. Trimming removed 5 bases at V and 5 bases at J, with 12 bases between. Germline-derived CDR1 and CDR2 are KGHSH and LQKENI. CDR3 length: 14 amino acids.

This clonotype has more than one count but fewer than ten. This chain joins TRBV12-3 or TRBV12-4 and TRBJ1-5; possibly TRBD1 for D (5 bases). The CDR3 length is 17 residues. Trimming stripped 6 bases from V and 4 bases from J, with 22 bases between. For the CDR3, the DNA is TGTGCCAGCAGGCCCGGGTGGGGGTCTAGGGAGAATCAGCCCCAGCATTTT. Translation: CASRPGWGSRENQPQHF.

This clonotype was observed a few times. This chain connects TRBV10-2 to TRBJ1-6; unclear D gene. CDR1 and CDR2 (germline): WSHSY, SAAADI. The CDR3 totals 13 residues. Between the trimmed V and J ends, which lost 0 bases and 7 bases, there was a span of 4 bases. CDR3 DNA: TGCGCCAGCAGTGAGTCGATCAATTCACCCCTCCACTTT. It codes for CASSESINSPLHF.

Only a few counts were recorded for this clonotype. The V gene is TRBV6-2 or TRBV6-3, the J gene TRBJ2-1, with TRBD1 identical over 8 bases. CDR1 MNHEY and CDR2 SVGEGT come from the germline V gene. Trimming took 6 bases from V and 9 from J; bases not matched to a gene: 4. There are 12 residues in the CDR3. The CDR3 is CASRTGGTEQFF. Here the CDR3 DNA reads TGTGCCAGCAGAACAGGGGGTACTGAGCAGTTCTTC.

This clonotype was recorded many times. The J gene is TRBJ2-2, the V gene TRBV5-1, with D possibly being TRBD2 (5 bases). Trimming cost V 5 bases and J 0 bases, with 11 bases left between them. In germline, CDR1 is SGHRS, CDR2 YFSETQ. The CDR3 sequence is 15 residues long. The CDR3 bases are TGCGCCAGCAGAAGGTCACTAGCGAACACCGGGGAGCTGTTTTTT. Translating gives CASRRSLANTGELFF. The full variable domain, completed using reference TRBV5-1 and TRBJ2-2, is KAGVTQTPRYLIKTRGQQVTLSCSPISGHRSVSWYQQTPGQGLQFLFEYFSETQRNKGNFPGRFSGRQFSNSRSEMNVSTLELGDSALYLCASRRSLANTGELFFGEGSRLTVL.

CDR3 in DNA: TGTGCCAGCAGCTTAGGGGCCGGGGGCGAGACCCAGTACTTC. It translates to CASSLGAGGETQYF. The chain has TRBV7-9 and TRBJ2-5; the D call may be TRBD1 or TRBD2 (6 bases each). This CDR3 has 14 amino acids. Germline V gene lookup returns CDR1 SEHNR and CDR2 FQNEAQ (reference sequence). V lost 1 base and J 5 bases, leaving 11 bases between the germline ends.

The table lists this clonotype with a few counts. The V gene is TRBV25-1, the J gene TRBJ2-5, with TRBD2 identical over 9 bases. V was pared by 1 base and J by 5 bases, with 5 bases of the junction left unmatched. The CDR3 is made up of 15 amino acids. Germline lookup yields CDR1 MGHDK and CDR2 SYGVNS. CDR3 coding DNA: TGTGCCAGCAGTGAATTGCGGGGGGGCCTCGAGACCCAGTACTTC. Translating gives CASSELRGGLETQYF.

This rearrangement joins TRBV6-2 or TRBV6-3 to TRBJ2-3, with TRBD2 matching over 13 bases. The ends lost 5 bases at V and 8 bases at J; junction bases unmatched: 10. The germline V gene has CDR1 MNHEY and CDR2 SVGEGT. The CDR3 runs 16 residues. The DNA of the CDR3 is TGTGCCAGCAGTGACACGGGACTAGCGGGGATGGTTACGCAGTATTTT. Translated: CASSDTGLAGMVTQYF.

This clonotype came up many times. The rearrangement links TRBV12-3 or TRBV12-4 to TRBJ2-7, with TRBD1 as a possible D gene (6 bases). Between the trimmed V and J ends, which lost 9 bases and 5 bases, there was a span of 20 bases. The CDR3 is made up of 14 amino acids. CDR3 sequence (DNA): TGTGCCAGTAAAATGGGCAGGGGAAAAGACGAGCAGTACTTC. Translating it yields CASKMGRGKDEQYF.

This clonotype was recorded a few times. The rearrangement joins TRBV4-1 to TRBJ1-2; maybe TRBD1 (5 bases). Looked up from germline, CDR1 is MGHRA and CDR2 is YSYEKL. Trimming shortened V by 2 bases and J by 6 bases, and 13 bases separated the two germline ends. The CDR3 has 14 residues. DNA for the CDR3: TGCGCCAGCAGCCAAACCACCGGGACCCATGGCTACACCTTC. This translates into CASSQTTGTHGYTF.

This clonotype was seen a few times. The chain has TRBV6-5 and TRBJ2-7; 8 bases are shared with TRBD1. Germline assignment: CDR1 MNHEY and CDR2 SVGAGI. The trim removed 2 bases at V and 4 bases at J, leaving 7 bases unmatched. This CDR3 contains 15 residues. The CDR3 sequence is CASSYGTTGVYEQYF. In nucleotides, the CDR3 is TGTGCCAGCAGTTACGGGACGACAGGGGTATACGAGCAGTACTTC.

This clonotype appeared a few times. The chain uses TRBV5-5 and TRBJ1-2, with TRBD1 as a possible D gene (5 bases). Germline V gives CDR1 SGHKS, CDR2 YYEKEE (reference sequence). Trimming took 0 bases from V and 7 from J, leaving 16 bases between them. The CDR3 covers 15 residues. Written as DNA, the CDR3 is TGTGCCAGCAGCTTGGAGGGTCCTGGTAGGGGTGGCTACACCTTC. It is translated as CASSLEGPGRGGYTF.

There are many counts of this clonotype. The chain is built from TRBV28 and TRBJ2-2; D remains ambiguous. The CDR3 is 13 residues long. V was cut by 7 bases and J by 4 bases, with 10 bases left in between. In germline, CDR1 is MDHEN, CDR2 SYDVKM. CDR3 residues: CASKDGATGELFF. The CDR3 DNA reads TGTGCCAGCAAGGACGGAGCCACCGGGGAGCTGTTTTTT.

This clonotype was seen a handful of times. The chain couples TRBV10-3 to TRBJ2-2; tentative D call: TRBD2 (6 bases). CDR1 and CDR2 (germline): ENHRY, SYGVKD. Trimming stripped 0 bases from V and 6 bases from J, with 14 bases between. The CDR3 spans 16 residues. The CDR3 here is CAISESQLASPGELFF. DNA for the CDR3: TGTGCCATCAGTGAGTCGCAACTAGCTTCGCCCGGGGAGCTGTTTTTT.

This chain uses TRBV6-2 or TRBV6-3 with TRBJ2-1, with 15 bases lining up with TRBD2. This CDR3 spans 16 amino acids. The junction had 5 bases not matched to a gene; V was cut back by 7 bases and J by 4 bases. CDR1 and CDR2 from the germline V gene are MNHEY and SVGEGT. CDR3 residues: CASTPGLAGGYNEQFF. CDR3 DNA: TGTGCCAGCACACCGGGACTAGCGGGGGGATACAATGAGCAGTTCTTC.

This clonotype was observed at least ten times. The gene calls are TRBV6-1 and TRBJ1-2; the D gene is possibly TRBD1 (6 bases). The CDR3 extends over 16 amino acids. The V gene's germline CDR1 is MNHNS and CDR2 SASEGT. Trimming took 2 bases from V and 3 from J, leaving 16 bases between them. CDR3 sequence: CASSERAGQNYYGYTF. DNA for the CDR3: TGTGCCAGCAGTGAAAGGGCAGGACAGAATTACTATGGCTACACCTTC.

This clonotype was observed a few times. The chain employs TRBV20-1 and TRBJ1-2; D remains unclear. V lost 3 bases and J lost 4, with 12 bases in between. The germline V gene has CDR1 DFQATT and CDR2 SNEGSKA (reference sequence). The length of the CDR3 is 13 residues. CDR3 residues: CSASTGRFYGYTF. CDR3 DNA sequence: TGCAGTGCTAGCACTGGACGCTTCTATGGCTACACCTTC.

This clonotype was detected a few times. The chain combines TRBV7-2 with TRBJ1-1; weak D call: TRBD1 (6 bases). The CDR3 extends over 15 amino acids. Trimming left V 5 bases short and J 6 bases short, with 19 bases between. Germline CDR1 reads SGHTA; CDR2 reads FQGNSA. The CDR3 region is CASSQFERPGAEAFF. CDR3 bases: TGTGCCAGCAGCCAATTCGAACGTCCAGGGGCTGAAGCTTTCTTT.

This clonotype was counted only a few times. V gene TRBV10-2 combines with J gene TRBJ2-3, with 10 bases identical to TRBD1. Trimming cost V 6 bases and J 0 bases; bases outside gene matches: 6. Germline CDR1 and CDR2: WSHSY and SAAADI. The CDR3 runs to 16 residues. DNA of the CDR3: TGCGCCAGCAGCCTCGGACAGGGGGTGAGCACAGATACGCAGTATTTT. Protein product: CASSLGQGVSTDTQYF.

This clonotype was detected a few times. The chain combines TRBV4-1 with TRBJ2-7; D not resolved. Germline V gives CDR1 MGHRA, CDR2 YSYEKL. CDR3 size: 14 residues. V lost 2 bases and J 2 bases, leaving 10 bases between the germline ends. The CDR3 DNA follows: TGCGCCAGCAGCCAAACCGCAACTACCTACGAGCAGTACTTC. Translating gives CASSQTATTYEQYF.

This clonotype was recorded a few times. V is TRBV7-9 and J is TRBJ1-6; maybe TRBD1 (5 bases). The CDR3 extends over 14 amino acids. V shed 5 bases and J shed 5 bases, with 10 bases lying between them. The germline V gene encodes CDR1 SEHNR and CDR2 FQNEAQ (reference sequence). CDR3 coding DNA: TGTGCCAGCAGCCCGGCCAGGGATAATTCACCCCTCCACTTT. Translating it yields CASSPARDNSPLHF.